These 31 T cell receptor beta chains share one sample of origin, sequenced in a study of cytomegalovirus exposure and HLA in healthy donors. PCR primers comprised 60 Vbeta and 13 Jbeta primers. Libraries were prepared by immunoSEQ multiplex PCR; TCRdb keeps only in-frame clonotypes and omits some of them. The data show approximately 170,000 clones, roughly 79% seen once. The sequenced sample consisted of PBMCs. These receptors all stem from a woman in her thirties or forties in good health and CMV-seronegative.

V gene TRBV30 combines with J gene TRBJ2-3; D is possibly TRBD2 (5 bases). Trimming took 3 bases from V and 5 from J, leaving 9 bases between them. Germline V gives CDR1 GTSNPN, CDR2 SVGIG (reference sequence). CDR3 length: 12 amino acids. The CDR3 loop is CAWSERQDTQYF. The CDR3 nucleotides are TGTGCCTGGAGCGAGCGGCAAGATACGCAGTATTTT.

The chain couples TRBV28 to TRBJ1-4, with a possible D match to TRBD1 (6 bases). Per germline, CDR1 MDHEN and CDR2 SYDVKM. The ends were cut back, 3 bases at V and 7 bases at J, with 15 bases in the middle. This CDR3 is 15 amino acids long. CDR3 loop: CASSFATGAGEKLFF. CDR3 coding DNA: TGTGCCAGCAGTTTCGCGACAGGTGCAGGTGAAAAACTGTTTTTT.

The V gene is TRBV7-9, the J gene TRBJ2-2; a possible D gene is TRBD1 (5 bases). Germline V gene data show CDR1 as SEHNR and CDR2 as FQNEAQ (reference sequence). This CDR3 has 16 residues. Deletions cut 5 bases from V and 1 base from J, with 14 bases between. This CDR3 is CASSLLGRENTGELFF. CDR3 bases: TGTGCCAGCAGCCTCTTAGGCAGGGAGAACACCGGGGAGCTGTTTTTT.

This clone was detected once. V gene TRBV7-2 combines with J gene TRBJ1-1; a possible D gene is TRBD1 (5 bases). Trimming left V 2 bases short and J 3 bases short, with 13 bases between. This CDR3 spans 15 amino acids. Germline CDR1 SGHTA, CDR2 FQGNSA. In DNA, the CDR3 is TGTGCCAGCAGCTTATGGGAGGGGTTGGACACTGAAGCTTTCTTT. This codes for CASSLWEGLDTEAFF.

A few counts support this clone. This chain connects TRBV7-9 to TRBJ2-3; D is possibly TRBD1 (5 bases). The length of the CDR3 is 15 residues. Germline loops: CDR1 SEHNR, CDR2 FQNEAQ (reference sequence). Trimming took 3 bases from V and 1 from J, leaving 11 bases between them. CDR3 sequence reads: CASSFLDSRTDTQYF. The CDR3 coding sequence is TGTGCCAGCAGCTTCCTCGACAGCCGCACAGATACGCAGTATTTT.

V usage is TRBV14 and J usage is TRBJ2-5; TRBD1 matches 7 bases. This CDR3 spans 14 amino acids. Germline CDR1 is SGHDN and CDR2 is FVKESK. V dropped 0 bases and J dropped 5; count of bases not matched to a gene: 3. In DNA form, the CDR3 reads TGTGCCAGCAGCCAAGATCAACAGGGGGAGACCCAGTACTTC. This sequence encodes CASSQDQQGETQYF.

The rearrangement joins TRBV28 to TRBJ1-1, with D unclear. The CDR3 length is 13 residues. Per germline, CDR1 MDHEN and CDR2 SYDVKM. V was clipped by 8 bases and J by 4 bases, with 14 bases between them. The CDR3 protein is CASGVRSTTEAFF. DNA of the CDR3: TGTGCCAGCGGAGTTCGATCCACCACTGAAGCTTTCTTT.

The J gene is TRBJ1-4, the V gene TRBV30, with TRBD1 matching 8 bases. The germline gives CDR1 GTSNPN, CDR2 SVGIG (reference sequence). The CDR3 is 14 amino acids. With V trimmed by 0 bases and J by 8 bases, 5 bases remained unmatched. The CDR3 sequence is CAWSVTGGGEKLFF. CDR3 nucleotide sequence: TGTGCCTGGAGTGTCACAGGGGGAGGAGAAAAACTGTTTTTT.

This chain joins TRBV19 and TRBJ2-7; 10 bases align to TRBD1. The CDR3 is 14 residues long. Trimming cost V 3 bases and J 7 bases; bases outside gene matches: 6. From germline, CDR1 is LNHDA and CDR2 SQIVND (reference sequence). The CDR3 DNA is TGTGCCAGTAGTATGGGGACAGGGGTTCGGGAGCAGTACTTC. Protein product: CASSMGTGVREQYF.

The chain joins TRBV29-1 to TRBJ1-4; 8 positions agree with TRBD1. The V and J ends lost 1 base and 10 bases, in that order; junction bases with no gene match: 8. Germline CDR1 is SQVTM and CDR2 is ANQGSEA. The CDR3 is 14 residues long. The CDR3: CSVEGDSGGGKLFF. The CDR3 DNA is TGCAGCGTTGAAGGGGACTCAGGGGGCGGAAAACTGTTTTTT.

In DNA form, the CDR3 reads TGTGCCAGCAGTTTTGGACTCCGCGACTACGAGCAGTACTTC. This sequence encodes CASSFGLRDYEQYF. The J gene is TRBJ2-7, the V gene TRBV27, with D maybe TRBD2 (5 bases). Germline CDR1 MNHEY, CDR2 SMNVEV (reference sequence). V shed 3 bases and J shed 3 bases, with 12 bases lying between them. The CDR3 runs 14 residues.

The V and J genes are TRBV4-1 and TRBJ2-3; maybe TRBD2 (6 bases). Trimming pared 4 bases from V and 2 bases from J, leaving 13 bases between. The CDR3 runs to 15 residues. Per the germline V gene, CDR1 is MGHRA and CDR2 is YSYEKL. The CDR3: CASSRLGLTTDTQYF. In DNA form, the CDR3 reads TGCGCCAGCAGCCGGCTGGGACTTACCACAGATACGCAGTATTTT.

The chain carries TRBV9 and TRBJ1-4; TRBD1 agrees at 8 bases. Trimming at V came to 1 base and at J to 7 bases, leaving 3 bases not matched to a gene. CDR1 and CDR2 from the germline V gene are SGDLS and YYNGEE. The CDR3 spans 14 residues. As DNA, the CDR3 is TGTGCCAGCAGCGTAAGTGACAGGGGTGAAAAACTGTTTTTT. Translated: CASSVSDRGEKLFF.

This chain links TRBV6-1 with TRBJ1-1; D is undetermined. Germline assignment: CDR1 MNHNS and CDR2 SASEGT. The CDR3 consists of 13 residues. V shed 8 bases and J shed 0 bases, with 10 bases lying between them. CDR3 sequence reads: CASELGLNTEAFF. CDR3 coding DNA: TGTGCCAGCGAACTAGGACTGAACACTGAAGCTTTCTTT.

This clone was seen more than once but under ten times. The CDR3 DNA reads TGTGCCAGCAGTGACCCGGGAGGAGGGCAGCTTTATGGCTACACCTTC. Protein sequence: CASSDPGGGQLYGYTF. This chain links TRBV25-1 with TRBJ1-2, with unresolved D. V was clipped by 3 bases and J by 5 bases, with 19 bases between them. The V gene's germline CDR1 is MGHDK and CDR2 SYGVNS. The CDR3 is made up of 16 amino acids.

This clone was detected a few times. The chain uses TRBV6-1 and TRBJ2-7; TRBD1 is a possible D gene (6 bases). Trimming shortened V by 5 bases and J by 5 bases, and 7 bases separated the two germline ends. This CDR3 comprises 11 residues. The germline gives CDR1 MNHNS, CDR2 SASEGT. This CDR3 reads CASSSGDEQYF. DNA of the CDR3: TGTGCCAGCAGTTCAGGGGACGAGCAGTACTTC.

The chain joins TRBV7-8 to TRBJ1-5, with TRBD1 as a possible D gene (6 bases). Per the germline V gene, CDR1 is SGHVS and CDR2 is FQNEAQ. V lost 5 bases, J lost 2 bases, and 13 bases lay in between. CDR3 length: 15 amino acids. The CDR3 region is CASSPTGFGNQPQHF. CDR3 bases: TGTGCCAGCAGCCCTACAGGGTTTGGCAATCAGCCCCAGCATTTT.

CDR3 DNA sequence: TGTGCCAGCTCACTTAATAGCGGGCGGAGCACAGATACGCAGTATTTT. This encodes CASSLNSGRSTDTQYF. The chain is built from TRBV18 and TRBJ2-3, with 7 nucleotides matching TRBD2. This CDR3 region has 16 residues. With V trimmed by 4 bases and J by 0 bases, 7 bases remained unmatched. Germline CDR1 and CDR2: KGHSH and LQKENI. Full variable domain (remainder filled in from reference TRBV18 and TRBJ2-3): NAGVMQNPRHLVRRRGQEARLRCSPMKGHSHVYWYRQLPEEGLKFMVYLQKENIIDESGMPKERFSAEFPKEGPSILRIQQVVRGDSAAYFCASSLNSGRSTDTQYFGPGTRLTVL.

J is TRBJ1-5 and V is TRBV6-5, with D tentatively TRBD1 (6 bases). Germline values: CDR1 MNHEY, CDR2 SVGAGI. Trimming cost V 6 bases and J 5 bases, with 14 bases left between them. This CDR3 contains 14 residues. CDR3 sequence reads: CASRGGGRDQPQHF. The CDR3 bases are TGTGCCAGCAGGGGCGGGGGCCGGGATCAGCCCCAGCATTTT.

The chain recombines TRBV9 with TRBJ2-3, with unresolved D. Trimming pared 4 bases from V and 4 bases from J, leaving 10 bases between. CDR1 is SGDLS and CDR2 is YYNGEE in the germline V gene. The CDR3 is 13 residues long. The CDR3 DNA sequence: TGTGCCAGCAGCTCGGTTGTGTCAGATACGCAGTATTTT. This encodes CASSSVVSDTQYF.

This clone was recorded a few times. This rearrangement joins TRBV9 to TRBJ2-1; 13 bases line up with TRBD2. Germline-derived CDR1 and CDR2 are SGDLS and YYNGEE. V was pared by 3 bases and J by 4 bases, with 4 bases of the junction left unmatched. This CDR3 has 16 amino acids. Here the CDR3 reads CASSAGLAGPYNEQFF. As DNA, the CDR3 is TGTGCCAGCAGCGCGGGACTAGCGGGACCGTACAATGAGCAGTTCTTC. The full variable domain, completed using reference TRBV9 and TRBJ2-1, is DSGVTQTPKHLITATGQRVTLRCSPRSGDLSVYWYQQSLDQGLQFLIQYYNGEERAKGNILERFSAQQFPDLHSELNLSSLELGDSALYFCASSAGLAGPYNEQFFGPGTRLTVL.

The J gene is TRBJ2-3, the V gene TRBV5-4; 13 positions agree with TRBD2. Looked up from germline, CDR1 is SGHNT and CDR2 is YYREEE (reference sequence). V shed 4 bases and J 1 base; nucleotides not matched to a gene: 9. This CDR3 region has 18 residues. The CDR3 here is CASSPRTSGSRGTDTQYF. The CDR3 DNA reads as TGTGCCAGCAGCCCGAGGACTAGCGGGAGTAGGGGCACAGATACGCAGTATTTT.

This clone has a single count. V usage is TRBV15 and J usage is TRBJ1-1; no clear D. Looked up from germline, CDR1 is LNHNV and CDR2 is YYDKDF (reference sequence). The V end was cut by 1 base, the J end by 1 base, with 10 bases between. The CDR3 is made up of 15 amino acids. As DNA, the CDR3 is TGTGCCACCAGCAGAGGGGGAGCCGCGAACACTGAAGCTTTCTTT. It is translated as CATSRGGAANTEAFF. The complete variable domain, with remaining parts taken from reference TRBV15 and TRBJ1-1, reads DAMVIQNPRYQVTQFGKPVTLSCSQTLNHNVMYWYQQKSSQAPKLLFHYYDKDFNNEADTPDNFQSRRPNTSFCFLDIRSPGLGDTAMYLCATSRGGAANTEAFFGQGTRLTVV.

This clone was detected a few times. The chain employs TRBV19 and TRBJ1-2; D is possibly TRBD1 (6 bases). Germline CDR1 is LNHDA and CDR2 is SQIVND (reference sequence). V lost 7 bases, J lost 0 bases, and 18 bases lay in between. The CDR3 has 16 residues. The CDR3 sequence: CASIDRWGLSNYGYTF. In DNA form, the CDR3 reads TGTGCCAGTATCGACAGGTGGGGGCTTTCTAACTATGGCTACACCTTC.

V is TRBV6-1 and J is TRBJ2-1, with a possible D match to TRBD2 (7 bases). V lost 8 bases to trimming and J lost 3 bases, with 11 bases between them. In germline, CDR1 is MNHNS, CDR2 SASEGT. This CDR3 spans 13 amino acids. CDR3 protein: CASGRGGYNEQFF. CDR3 nucleotides: TGTGCCAGCGGGAGGGGGGGCTACAATGAGCAGTTCTTC.

This chain joins TRBV29-1 and TRBJ1-4; maybe TRBD1 (6 bases). Between the trimmed V and J ends, which lost 6 bases and 6 bases, there was a span of 11 bases. Looked up from germline, CDR1 is SQVTM and CDR2 is ANQGSEA. This CDR3 comprises 12 residues. The CDR3 bases are TGCAGCGTAGAAACAGGGTATGAAAAACTGTTTTTT. Translating it yields CSVETGYEKLFF. The full variable domain, rest sourced from reference TRBV29-1 and TRBJ1-4, is SAVISQKPSRDICQRGTSLTIQCQVDSQVTMMFWYRQQPGQSLTLIATANQGSEATYESGFVIDKFPISRPNLTFSTLTVSNMSPEDSSIYLCSVETGYEKLFFGSGTQLSVL.

The rearrangement joins TRBV11-3 to TRBJ2-1; D might be TRBD2 (5 bases). This CDR3 comprises 12 residues. Germline values: CDR1 SGHNT, CDR2 YENEEA. Deletions cut 1 base from V and 10 bases from J, with 8 bases between. The CDR3 loop is CASSLGEREQFF. In DNA, the CDR3 is TGTGCCAGCAGCTTAGGAGAGCGGGAGCAGTTCTTC.

The J gene is TRBJ2-1, the V gene TRBV6-1; 10 nucleotides line up with TRBD2. This CDR3 has 16 residues. J gave up 0 bases and V 4 bases, and 3 bases lay outside the gene matches. Germline V lookup: CDR1 MNHNS, CDR2 SASEGT. CDR3 nucleotides: TGTGCCAGCAGTGCCGTAGCGGGAGGCTCCTACAATGAGCAGTTCTTC. Residues: CASSAVAGGSYNEQFF.

The V gene is TRBV30, the J gene TRBJ2-7; D possibly corresponds to TRBD2 (5 bases). The V gene's germline CDR1 is GTSNPN and CDR2 SVGIG (reference sequence). The length of the CDR3 is 12 residues. Trimming shortened V by 4 bases and J by 7 bases, and 14 bases separated the two germline ends. The CDR3 sequence: CAWNKRLGEQYF. The CDR3 DNA follows: TGTGCCTGGAACAAGCGGTTAGGGGAGCAGTACTTC.

This clone showed up just once. The rearrangement joins TRBV5-1 to TRBJ2-1; D ambiguous. Germline V lookup: CDR1 SGHRS, CDR2 YFSETQ. The CDR3 is 15 amino acids. The V and J ends lost 0 bases and 0 bases respectively, with 7 bases between them. CDR3 amino acids: CASSLVADSYNEQFF. CDR3 nucleotides: TGCGCCAGCAGCTTGGTGGCTGACTCCTACAATGAGCAGTTCTTC.

The chain is built from TRBV6-4 and TRBJ2-6; TRBD2 is a possible D gene (7 bases). This CDR3 has 16 amino acids. CDR1 is MRHNA, CDR2 SNTAGT, per germline. With 2 bases removed from V and 0 bases from J, the gap between germline ends came to 8 bases. This CDR3 reads CASSDGGASGANVLTF. In DNA form, the CDR3 reads TGTGCCAGCAGTGACGGGGGGGCCTCTGGGGCCAACGTCCTGACTTTC.